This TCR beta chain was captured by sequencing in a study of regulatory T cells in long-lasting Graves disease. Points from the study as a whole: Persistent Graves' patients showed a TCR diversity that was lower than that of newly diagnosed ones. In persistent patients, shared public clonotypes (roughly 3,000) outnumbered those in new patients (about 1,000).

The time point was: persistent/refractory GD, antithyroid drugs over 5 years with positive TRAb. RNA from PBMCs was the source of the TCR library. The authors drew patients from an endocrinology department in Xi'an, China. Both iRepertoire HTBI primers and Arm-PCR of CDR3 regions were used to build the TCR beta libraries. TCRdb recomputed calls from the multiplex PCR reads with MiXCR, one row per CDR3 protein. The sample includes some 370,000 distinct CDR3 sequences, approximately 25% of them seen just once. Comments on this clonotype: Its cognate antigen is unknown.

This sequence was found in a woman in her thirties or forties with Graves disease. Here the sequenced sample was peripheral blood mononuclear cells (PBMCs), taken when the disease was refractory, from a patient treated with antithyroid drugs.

CDR3 residues: CASSQDPLASEAFF. For the CDR3, the DNA is TGCGCCAGCAGCCAAGATCCGTTAGCCAGTGAAGCTTTCTTT. This chain uses TRBV4-1 with TRBJ1-1; D is uncertain. CDR3 length: 14 amino acids. Germline V CDR1 and CDR2: MGHRA, YSYEKL. The germline V and J ends were trimmed by 0 bases and 7 bases, with 12 bases remaining between them.